This T cell receptor (beta chain) was documented in a study of blood T cell repertoires in COVID-19. Background on the study: T cells, B-cell-depleted T cells, or PBMCs provided the cDNA or gDNA that served as material.

The CDR3 runs to 17 residues. Germline-derived CDR1 and CDR2 are LNHDA and SQIVND (reference sequence). V lost 3 bases and J lost 0, with 14 bases in between. Authors' methods: Quantification of nucleated cells was approximated via reference gene primer amplification. Using immunoSEQ multiplex PCR, the repertoire was profiled, and TCRdb retains in-frame clones only, with some absent. D and trimming come from the DNA, and the V and J calls and clone size come from that table. The sample has tens of thousands of clones, around 83% seen once. The rearrangement uses TRBV19 and TRBJ1-4; weak D call: TRBD1 (5 bases). The source material was peripheral blood. The sequence was obtained from a man in his forties or fifties with active COVID-19. As DNA, the CDR3 is TGTGCCAGTAGTATCGGGGGAGGCCTTGCAACTAATGAAAAACTGTTTTTT. The encoded protein is CASSIGGGLATNEKLFF.